These T cell receptor beta chains were read from a single sample in a study of CD8 T cells in ankylosing spondylitis. In TCRdb, the 5' RACE reads were re-called with MiXCR into one record per CDR3 protein. The sample contains 230,000 or so distinct CDR3 sequences, under 30% of which appear only once. The sequencing sample was made of blood, either unsorted or a sorted T cell fraction (not recorded which). All receptors come from a male donor with ankylosing spondylitis or in good health (not recorded which). Each CDR3 is given with its conserved first and last residue. Fields, in order: clone size, V gene, D gene, J gene, CDR3 protein, CDR3 DNA. A D gene is named only where the DNA matches it firmly. The listing skips clone size in some rows; elsewhere it reads once, few, many or a size class.

>-|TRBV20-1|TRBD1|TRBJ2-2
CSAQGAHTGELFF
TGCAGTGCTCAGGGGGCGCACACCGGGGAGCTGTTTTTT
>many|TRBV28|-|TRBJ2-5
CASSSYRDTSGETQYF
TGTGCCAGCAGTTCTTACCGGGACACATCTGGAGAGACCCAGTACTTC
>-|TRBV12-3/TRBV12-4|-|TRBJ2-7
CASKAQGPYEQYF
TGTGCCAGCAAGGCCCAGGGGCCCTACGAGCAGTACTTC
>many|TRBV20-1|-|TRBJ1-1
CSARSGSLRNTEAFF
TGCAGTGCTAGAAGTGGGAGTCTACGCAACACTGAAGCTTTCTTT
>-|TRBV24-1|-|TRBJ2-7
CATSDPPGEQYF
TGTGCCACCAGTGACCCGCCGGGTGAGCAGTACTTC
>many|TRBV20-1|TRBD1|TRBJ2-2
CSASSIQGANTGELFF
TGCAGTGCTTCATCCATACAGGGGGCGAACACCGGGGAGCTGTTTTTT
>few|TRBV29-1|-|TRBJ2-3
CSVEDHVGTDTQYF
TGCAGCGTTGAAGATCACGTGGGGACAGATACGCAGTATTTT
>-|TRBV6-1|-|TRBJ2-3
CASTRGPTDTQYF
TGTGCCAGCACTCGGGGTCCCACAGATACGCAGTATTTT
>many|TRBV9|-|TRBJ2-1
CASSVGPRGIEDEQFF
TGTGCCAGCAGCGTAGGCCCGAGGGGGATAGAGGATGAGCAGTTCTTC
>many|TRBV12-3/TRBV12-4|TRBD1|TRBJ1-2
CASTQTGGGQEGYTF
TGTGCCAGCACCCAGACAGGGGGCGGACAGGAAGGCTACACCTTC
>-|TRBV20-1|TRBD1|TRBJ2-3
CSARAPGQGLDTQYF
TGCAGTGCTAGAGCCCCCGGACAGGGTCTAGATACGCAGTATTTT
>many|TRBV20-1|-|TRBJ2-3
CSAIRTHTDTQYF
TGCAGTGCTATCAGGACCCACACAGATACGCAGTATTTT
>-|TRBV29-1|-|TRBJ1-1
CSVGRDMNTEAFF
TGCAGCGTTGGACGAGACATGAACACTGAAGCTTTCTTT
>few|TRBV6-5|TRBD1|TRBJ2-7
CASSYSHPGQGPYEQYF
TGTGCCAGCAGTTACTCTCACCCTGGACAGGGCCCCTACGAGCAGTACTTC
>-|TRBV20-1|-|TRBJ2-7
CSPGSSYEQYF
TGCAGTCCCGGCAGCTCCTACGAGCAGTACTTC